These 5 T cell receptor beta chains originate from one sample sequenced in a study of blood T cell repertoires in COVID-19. This table comes from immunoSEQ multiplex PCR, and its TCRdb copy is limited to in-frame clones, with some not included. Among approximately 37,000 clones listed, more than 85% were seen once. Sequencing was carried out using peripheral blood. These receptors were obtained from a woman aged 80 or over with acute or convalescent COVID-19.

CDR3 in amino acids: CAWATSGGLDTQYF. CDR3 coding DNA: TGTGCCTGGGCTACTAGCGGGGGACTAGATACGCAGTATTTT. The chain recombines TRBV30 with TRBJ2-3; 11 bases are shared with TRBD2. The CDR3 spans 14 residues. Germline lookup yields CDR1 GTSNPN and CDR2 SVGIG (reference sequence). Losses at the gene ends were 5 bases for V and 5 bases for J; bases not matched to a gene: 6.

The gene calls are TRBV9 and TRBJ2-1, with 9 bases lining up with TRBD1. This CDR3 comprises 14 residues. The V and J ends lost 4 bases and 4 bases, in that order; junction bases with no gene match: 3. Germline CDR1 and CDR2: SGDLS and YYNGEE. The CDR3 sequence: CASSMGQGYNEQFF. DNA of the CDR3: TGTGCCAGCAGCATGGGACAGGGATACAATGAGCAGTTCTTC.

This clone has only one observation. The chain recombines TRBV3-1 (or the pseudogene TRBV3-2) with TRBJ1-2, with D possibly being TRBD1 (5 bases). The CDR3 contains 14 residues. Germline assignment: CDR1 LGHDT and CDR2 YNNKEL (reference sequence). Trimming cost V 2 bases and J 6 bases, with 13 bases left between them. The CDR3 sequence is CASSQQGGLNGYTF. The CDR3 DNA follows: TGTGCCAGCAGCCAACAGGGCGGCTTGAATGGCTACACCTTC.

The CDR3 reads CASSSGQGTIGYTF. The CDR3 DNA reads as TGTGCCAGCAGCTCCGGACAGGGGACGATTGGCTACACCTTC. The chain recombines TRBV7-6 with TRBJ1-2, with TRBD1 matching 9 bases. The CDR3 has 14 amino acids. Germline V gene lookup returns CDR1 SGHVS and CDR2 FNYEAQ. After removal of 4 bases from V and 7 bases from J, the junction contained 7 bases not matched to a gene.

The CDR3 is CASSLLTGGRTGELFF. The DNA for the CDR3 is TGTGCCAGCAGCCTCCTGACAGGGGGCCGCACCGGGGAGCTGTTTTTT. The chain joins TRBV5-4 to TRBJ2-2; TRBD1 aligns across 10 bases. The CDR3 is made up of 16 amino acids. Germline V gene data show CDR1 as SGHNT and CDR2 as YYREEE (reference sequence). J lost 4 bases, V lost 4 bases, and 7 bases had no gene match.